Each of the 11 T cell receptor beta chains below was sequenced from the same sample in a study of blood T cell repertoires in COVID-19. Libraries were prepared by immunoSEQ multiplex PCR; TCRdb keeps only in-frame clonotypes and omits some of them. The sample has 230,000 or so clones; about four fifths are singletons. The material sequenced was peripheral blood. The receptors were sampled from a man aged 35 to 55 with active or convalescent COVID-19.

CDR3 residues: CASSLSSTGHYNEQFF. In DNA form, the CDR3 reads TGTGCCAGCAGCTTAAGCTCTACTGGGCACTACAATGAGCAGTTCTTC. The chain carries TRBV7-3 and TRBJ2-1, with D uncertain. The CDR3 sequence is 16 residues long. With 1 base removed from V and 3 bases from J, the gap between germline ends came to 13 bases. Germline CDR1 SGHTA, CDR2 FQGTGA.

This chain uses TRBV29-1 with TRBJ2-1, with 10 nucleotides matching TRBD2. Losses at the gene ends were 4 bases for V and 2 bases for J; bases not matched to a gene: 11. CDR3 length: 17 residues. Per germline, CDR1 SQVTM and CDR2 ANQGSEA. This CDR3 reads CSVGFSGRTSTYNEQFF. CDR3 DNA sequence: TGCAGCGTTGGGTTTAGCGGGAGGACCTCTACCTACAATGAGCAGTTCTTC.

This chain links TRBV5-4 with TRBJ2-3; TRBD2 agrees at 9 bases. The CDR3 contains 18 residues. V shed 3 bases and J 2 bases; nucleotides not matched to a gene: 13. Germline loops: CDR1 SGHNT, CDR2 YYREEE (reference sequence). CDR3: CASSSVGGGAKITDTQYF. CDR3 nucleotides: TGTGCCAGCAGCTCGGTGGGCGGGGGGGCTAAAATCACAGATACGCAGTATTTT.

V gene TRBV10-3 combines with J gene TRBJ1-6; no definite D call. Trimming took off 3 bases at V and 7 bases at J, with 7 bases between the two ends. The CDR3 sequence is 13 residues long. The germline gives CDR1 ENHRY, CDR2 SYGVKD. Written as DNA, the CDR3 is TGTGCCATCAGTGATGTCGAGAATTCACCCCTCCACTTT. It specifies CAISDVENSPLHF.

The chain employs TRBV18 and TRBJ2-3; the match to TRBD2 covers 7 bases. The ends lost 6 bases at V and 1 base at J; junction bases unmatched: 7. The CDR3 spans 15 residues. CDR1 and CDR2 from the germline V gene are KGHSH and LQKENI. The CDR3 loop reads CASSPPRGGTDTQYF. The CDR3 nucleotides read TGTGCCAGCTCCCCGCCTCGGGGGGGCACAGATACGCAGTATTTT.

The chain uses TRBV30 and TRBJ1-1; possibly TRBD1 for D (6 bases). The germline CDR1 and CDR2 sequences are GTSNPN and SVGIG (reference sequence). This CDR3 has 14 residues. V lost 4 bases and J 3 bases, leaving 15 bases between the germline ends. The CDR3 spells CAWNRQGMYTEAFF. CDR3 sequence (DNA): TGTGCCTGGAATAGGCAGGGGATGTACACTGAAGCTTTCTTT.

Only a few counts were recorded for this clone. This chain uses TRBV4-1 with TRBJ2-7, with 7 positions matching TRBD1. The CDR3 length is 17 residues. V was clipped by 4 bases and J by 5 bases; unmatched bases: 17. Germline CDR1 and CDR2: MGHRA and YSYEKL. In DNA form, the CDR3 reads TGCGCCAGCAGCCTCCAAGTCACAGGGGAGTTGGACGACGAGCAGTACTTC. It codes for CASSLQVTGELDDEQYF.

The chain is built from TRBV30 and TRBJ1-3; D gene uncertain. CDR3 length equals 15 residues. CDR1 and CDR2 from the germline V gene are GTSNPN and SVGIG (reference sequence). Trimming shortened V by 3 bases and J by 3 bases, and 15 bases separated the two germline ends. For the CDR3, the DNA is TGTGCCTGGAGCCTAGGTGGAGGGTATGGAAACACCATATATTTT. This translates into CAWSLGGGYGNTIYF.

This sequence joins TRBV5-1 and TRBJ2-1; tentatively, D is TRBD2 (6 bases). From germline, CDR1 is SGHRS and CDR2 YFSETQ. V was cut by 4 bases and J by 15 bases, with 14 bases left in between. The CDR3 is 11 amino acids. CDR3 DNA: TGCGCCAGCAGCGGAGGGAGTGAGTGGTTCTTC. This translates into CASSGGSEWFF.

This clone was seen once. This chain links TRBV20-1 with TRBJ2-3; 8 bases agree with TRBD1. Germline loops: CDR1 DFQATT, CDR2 SNEGSKA (reference sequence). This CDR3 contains 15 residues. The V gene end was trimmed by 3 bases and the J gene end by 4 bases; junction bases not matched to a gene: 9. CDR3 sequence: CSASCRDRGPDTQYF. The CDR3 bases are TGCAGTGCTAGTTGTCGAGACAGGGGTCCAGATACGCAGTATTTT.

The chain uses TRBV6-5 and TRBJ1-3, with TRBD1 as a possible D gene (5 bases). V lost 6 bases and J 0 bases, leaving 9 bases between the germline ends. CDR1 is MNHEY and CDR2 is SVGAGI in the germline V gene. The CDR3 spans 14 residues. CDR3 residues: CASRRGDSGNTIYF. The CDR3 DNA reads TGTGCCAGCAGGCGGGGGGACTCTGGAAACACCATATATTTT.